The 13 T cell receptor beta chains listed next were all sequenced from one sample in a study of tissue T cells after allogeneic stem cell transplantation. The time point is: mouse harvest day 7 after allogeneic transplant. Tail vein injection delivered 10^7 T-cell-depleted bone marrow cells and 10^6 splenic CD5+ T cells. TCRdb keeps only in-frame clones here, not all; method: immunoSEQ multiplex PCR. The profile shows roughly 5,500 clones, 45% to 55% of them singletons. The sample comprised gut tissue. The receptors shown here come from a female BALB/c mouse given C57BL/6 T cells with graft-versus-host disease after an allogeneic hematopoietic cell transplant.

Regarding this clone: Each gene name is a mouse one. The read terminates 1 residue ahead of where the CDR3 ends, so the germline J gene completes it. The chain has TRBV20 and TRBJ2-1; 7 nucleotides match TRBD2. With 0 bases clipped from V and 6 bases from J, the junction kept 2 bases outside the gene matches. CDR1 and CDR2 from the germline V gene are GFQATS and STVNSAI. The CDR3 loop spans 13 amino acids. The CDR3 bases that were read are TGTGGTGCTAGGGAGGGGGGGATTGCTGAGCAGTTC. Translating gives CGAREGGIAEQF. The whole CDR3 sequence is CGAREGGIAEQFF.

Regarding this clone: Mouse gene names and germline throughout. With the read ending 1 residue before the CDR3 end, the germline J gene is used to fill in that end. This chain joins TRBV5 and TRBJ2-7; 8 bases map to TRBD2. CDR3 length: 14 residues. Germline lookup yields CDR1 LGHNA and CDR2 YNLKQL (reference sequence). J was trimmed by 6 bases and V by 1 base; bases with no gene match: 5. CDR3 protein: CASSQGGGAFEQYF. The sequenced part of the CDR3 DNA is TGTGCCAGCAGCCAAGGGGGGGGGGCGTTTGAACAGTAC.

In its sample, this clone was seen a few times. Gene names are the mouse ones. The sequenced fragment ends 1 residue before the CDR3 boundary, so the rest is inferred from the germline J gene. The V call is TRBV23, the J call TRBJ1-2; the DNA was not compared with TRBD1, the D call given in the table. Germline V gene sequence: CDR1 KGHTA, CDR2 FQNQQP. There are 14 residues in the CDR3. The CDR3 loop reads CSSSLTGTNSDYTF. CDR3 DNA, as far as it was read: TGCTCCAGCAGTCTGACAGGGACAAACTCCGACTACACC.

To note about this clone: The listed genes are named as in mouse. The CDR3 end falls 1 residue outside the read, so it is completed with the germline J gene. The chain is built from TRBV26 and TRBJ1-2, with D perhaps matching TRBD1 (5 bases). CDR1 and CDR2 (germline): KGHPV, FQNQEV (reference sequence). The CDR3 has 13 amino acids. Trimming cost V 0 bases and J 4 bases, with 6 bases left between them. CDR3 DNA (partial): TGTGCCAGCAGTCTGTCAGGGACCTCCGACTACACC. As protein: CASSLSGTSDYT. The full CDR3 reads CASSLSGTSDYTF.

Notes on this clone: Gene names denote mouse genes. With the read ending 1 residue before the CDR3 end, the germline J gene is used to fill in that end. The chain couples TRBV3 to TRBJ1-2; no firm D call. The CDR3 sequence is 13 residues long. CDR1 and CDR2 from the germline V gene are SNHLY and FYNGKV (reference sequence). Trimming cost V 1 base and J 1 base, with 4 bases left between them. Incomplete CDR3 DNA: TGTGCCAGCAGCTTAGGGAAAAACTCCGACTACACC. It yields the protein CASSLGKNSDYT. The CDR3 as a whole reads CASSLGKNSDYTF.

This clone is termed medium-sized. Gene names denote mouse genes. Coverage ceases 1 residue before the CDR3 finishes, and the germline J gene fills in the end. The chain employs TRBV4 and TRBJ2-2; D is undetermined. Germline V gene data show CDR1 as LGHDT and CDR2 as YNNKQL (reference sequence). V was cut by 5 bases and J by 1 base, with 8 bases left in between. The CDR3 runs 14 residues. Incomplete CDR3 DNA: TGTGCCAGCAGCCGCGGCAAAAACACCGGGCAGCTCTAC. Residues: CASSRGKNTGQLY. The whole CDR3 reads CASSRGKNTGQLYF.

This clone has more than one count but fewer than ten. Gene names and germline refer to mouse. Read data end 1 residue before the CDR3 end; the end is taken from the germline J gene. The V call is TRBV26, the J call TRBJ2-7; 7 bases are shared with TRBD2. Germline V CDR1 and CDR2: KGHPV, FQNQEV (reference sequence). Trimming removed 5 bases from V and 4 bases from J; junction bases left unmatched: 5. The length of the CDR3 is 13 residues. The CDR3 bases that were read are TGTGCCAGCAGTTCACTGGGGATATATGAACAGTAC. It specifies CASSSLGIYEQY. The entire CDR3 protein is CASSSLGIYEQYF. Full variable domain (missing parts from reference TRBV26 and TRBJ2-7): NSKVIQTPRYLVKGQGQKAKMRCIPEKGHPVVFWYQQNKNNEFKFLINFQNQEVLQQIDMTEKRFSAECPSNSPCSLEIQSSEAGDSALYLCASSSLGIYEQYFGPGTRLTVL.

As for this clone: Gene names and germline match the mouse. The sequenced fragment ends 1 residue before the CDR3 boundary, so the rest is inferred from the germline J gene. The J gene is TRBJ2-2, the V gene TRBV29; 9 nucleotides align to TRBD1. Losses at the gene ends were 3 bases for V and 4 bases for J; bases not matched to a gene: 0. CDR1 and CDR2 from the germline V gene are MSHET and SYDVDS. The CDR3 extends over 14 amino acids. The CDR3: CASSLTGGTGQLYF. The part of the CDR3 DNA that was read is TGTGCTAGCAGTTTGACAGGGGGCACCGGGCAGCTCTAC.

Concerning this clone itself: A far larger clone is one base from this, pointing to a likely read error. Genes here carry mouse names. Coverage ceases 1 residue before the CDR3 finishes, and the germline J gene fills in the end. The rearrangement joins TRBV15 to TRBJ2-7, with 10 bases lining up with TRBD2. The CDR3 sequence is 14 residues long. Germline CDR1 SGHND, CDR2 FRSKSL. V lost 4 bases and J lost 7; bases outside the gene matches: 7. The chain's CDR3 is CASSSALGGREQYF. The covered CDR3 bases are TGTGCCAGCAGTTCAGCGCTGGGGGGGCGCGAACAGTAC.

About this clone: The gene names here belong to mouse. The missing CDR3 end, 1 residue past where the read stops, is filled in from the germline J gene. The genes are TRBV17 and TRBJ2-3; no firm D call. Trimming removed 3 bases at V and 0 bases at J, with 10 bases between. Per germline, CDR1 MNHDT and CDR2 YYDKIL. This CDR3 has 15 amino acids. Incomplete CDR3 DNA: TGTGCTAGCAGTAGGATTGGGAGTAGTGCAGAAACGCTGTAT. Amino acid sequence: CASSRIGSSAETLY. The entire CDR3 is CASSRIGSSAETLYF.

This clone was observed a handful of times. The gene names given are mouse names. The read is 1 residue too short to cover the CDR3 end, so that end is filled in from the germline J gene. This chain connects TRBV26 to TRBJ1-5, with unresolved D. Trimming took 2 bases from V and 6 from J, leaving 8 bases between them. CDR1 and CDR2 from the germline V gene are KGHPV and FQNQEV (reference sequence). This CDR3 comprises 13 residues. The CDR3 bases that were read are TGTGCCAGCAGTCTGGTGGGAAGCCAGGCTCCGCTT. Translated: CASSLVGSQAPL. The full-length CDR3 reads as CASSLVGSQAPLF.

Regarding this clone: The germline and genes are mouse ones. Read data end 1 residue before the CDR3 end; the end is taken from the germline J gene. This sequence joins TRBV13-2 and TRBJ2-7; 8 bases agree with TRBD2. In germline, CDR1 is NNHNN, CDR2 SYGAGS (reference sequence). The V and J ends lost 2 bases and 4 bases, in that order; junction bases with no gene match: 2. The CDR3 length is 13 residues. The CDR3 DNA, read in part, is TGTGCCAGCGGTGAGACTGGGGTATATGAACAGTAC. This sequence encodes CASGETGVYEQY. The whole CDR3 reads CASGETGVYEQYF.

A word on this clone: The gene symbols are mouse symbols. The read finishes 1 residue shy of the CDR3 end, and the germline J gene is used to complete it. The J gene is TRBJ2-1, the V gene TRBV31; maybe TRBD1 (6 bases). CDR1 and CDR2 from the germline V gene are GKSSPN and SITVG. The CDR3 totals 13 residues. The ends were cut back, 2 bases at V and 6 bases at J, with 11 bases in the middle. The sequenced part of the CDR3 DNA is TGTGCCTGGAGTTACAGGGAGGGTGCTGAGCAGTTC. The encoded protein is CAWSYREGAEQF. The full CDR3 protein is CAWSYREGAEQFF.